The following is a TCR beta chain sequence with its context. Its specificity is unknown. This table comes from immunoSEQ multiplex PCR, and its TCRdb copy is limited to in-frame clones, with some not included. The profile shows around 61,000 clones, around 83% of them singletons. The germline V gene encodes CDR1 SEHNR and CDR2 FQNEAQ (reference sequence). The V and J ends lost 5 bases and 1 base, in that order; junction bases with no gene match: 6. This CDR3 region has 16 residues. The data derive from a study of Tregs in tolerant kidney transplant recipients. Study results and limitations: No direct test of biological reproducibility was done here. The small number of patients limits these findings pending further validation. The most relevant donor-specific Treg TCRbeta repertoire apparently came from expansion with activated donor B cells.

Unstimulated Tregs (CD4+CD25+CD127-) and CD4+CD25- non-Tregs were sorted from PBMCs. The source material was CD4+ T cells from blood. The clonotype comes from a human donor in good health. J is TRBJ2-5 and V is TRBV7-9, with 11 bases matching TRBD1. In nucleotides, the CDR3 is TGTGCCAGCAGCCAGGGACAGGGGGTAGGCCAAGAGACCCAGTACTTC. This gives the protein CASSQGQGVGQETQYF.